The clone carrying this T cell receptor beta chain appeared a single time. The antigen is undetermined. Likely a read error: the CDR3 ends without its conserved phenylalanine or tryptophan. The source of the sample is a study of T cells in localized non-small cell lung cancer. Notes on the study in general: It was uninvolved adjacent lung that showed the highest T cell clonality, exceeding tumor.

Per the germline V gene, CDR1 is SGHNT and CDR2 is YYREEE (reference sequence). Trimming took off 4 bases at V and 2 bases at J, with 7 bases between the two ends. This CDR3 spans 12 amino acids. TCRdb keeps only in-frame clones here, not all; method: immunoSEQ multiplex PCR. The sample has tens of thousands of clones, roughly nine tenths seen once. This TCR came from a woman between 40 and 69 years old with stage I lung adenocarcinoma. The chain combines TRBV5-4 with TRBJ2-7; D ambiguous. The sample was peripheral blood, taken before any cancer treatment. The CDR3 spells CASSQYTYEQYS. In nucleotides, the CDR3 is TGTGCCAGCAGCCAATACACCTACGAGCAGTACTCC.